Listed below are T cell receptor beta chains from one sample, sequenced in a study of prognosis after radiotherapy for stage I lung cancer. One entry per CDR3 protein, called by TCRdb with MiXCR from the multiplex PCR reads. The data contain about 22,000 distinct CDR3 sequences, approximately 40% of them seen just once; the ten biggest clones take up around a fifth. The sequencing used PBMCs, collected before or after stereotactic body radiation therapy (not recorded which). The receptors stem from a donor aged 50 or older with non-small cell lung cancer. The CDR3 runs from the conserved cysteine through the conserved F or W. D genes are given only for firm matches. Size is stated for part of the rows, as once, few or many counts, or as a class when the clone is expanded.

TRBV19	TRBJ1-1	TRBD1	NA	CASSARQGVRTEAFF	TGTGCCAGTAGTGCCCGACAGGGGGTAAGAACTGAAGCTTTCTTT
TRBV7-9	TRBJ2-2	NA	many	CASSLESGNTGELFF	TGTGCCAGCAGCTTAGAAAGCGGGAACACCGGGGAGCTGTTTTTT
TRBV27	TRBJ1-1	NA	once	CASRPDLRDSEAFF	TGCGCCAGCAGGCCTGACCTCAGGGACTCTGAAGCTTTCTTT
TRBV5-8	TRBJ1-6	NA	NA	CASIQPWGPQNSHLHF	TGTGCCAGCATCCAGCCGTGGGGGCCGCAAAATTCACACCTCCACTTT
TRBV12-3/TRBV12-4	TRBJ1-6	NA	many	CASSFGQINSPLHF	TGTGCCAGCAGCTTCGGGCAGATTAATTCACCCCTCCACTTT
TRBV15	TRBJ1-6	NA	many	CATSRVYGGPLHF	TGTGCCACCAGCAGAGTCTACGGAGGACCCCTCCACTTT
TRBV12-3/TRBV12-4	TRBJ1-2	NA	many	CASSANSLLSRQNYGYTF	TGTGCCAGCAGCGCAAATTCTTTATTGTCACGACAGAACTATGGCTACACCTTC
TRBV20-1	TRBJ2-5	TRBD1	once	CSARAPLDRGRETQYF	TGCAGTGCTAGAGCCCCACTGGACAGGGGGCGAGAGACCCAGTACTTC
TRBV11-2	TRBJ2-2	NA	NA	CASSIQGPGELFF	TGTGCCAGCAGCATACAGGGTCCCGGGGAGCTGTTTTTT
TRBV7-3	TRBJ2-7	TRBD1	once	CAISPDRFTHEQYF	TGTGCCATCAGCCCGGACAGGTTTACCCACGAGCAGTACTTC
TRBV20-1	TRBJ1-5	NA	medium-sized	CSAIRSGVGNQPQHF	TGCAGTGCTATTCGTTCCGGGGTTGGCAATCAGCCCCAGCATTTT
TRBV6-4	TRBJ2-1	NA	NA	CTISDSTGRGQFF	TGTACCATCAGTGACTCAACAGGGAGAGGGCAGTTCTTC
TRBV24-1	TRBJ1-5	NA	many	CATSGAGTHNDQPQHF	TGTGCCACCAGTGGGGCCGGGACACATAATGATCAGCCCCAGCATTTT
TRBV5-1	TRBJ2-7	NA	medium-sized	CASSLEWSSYEQYF	TGCGCCAGCAGCTTGGAATGGTCCTCCTACGAGCAGTACTTC
TRBV12-3/TRBV12-4	TRBJ2-3	TRBD2	NA	CASTLRDSGRGETKYF	TGTGCCAGCACCCTGCGGGATAGCGGGAGAGGAGAGACCAAGTATTTT
TRBV2	TRBJ1-6	NA	NA	CAISDRVRGTSPLHF	TGTGCCATCAGTGATCGGGTCAGGGGTACATCACCCCTCCACTTT
TRBV6-1	TRBJ1-2	NA	NA	CASKVRDKYGYTF	TGTGCCAGCAAGGTCCGGGACAAATATGGCTACACCTTC